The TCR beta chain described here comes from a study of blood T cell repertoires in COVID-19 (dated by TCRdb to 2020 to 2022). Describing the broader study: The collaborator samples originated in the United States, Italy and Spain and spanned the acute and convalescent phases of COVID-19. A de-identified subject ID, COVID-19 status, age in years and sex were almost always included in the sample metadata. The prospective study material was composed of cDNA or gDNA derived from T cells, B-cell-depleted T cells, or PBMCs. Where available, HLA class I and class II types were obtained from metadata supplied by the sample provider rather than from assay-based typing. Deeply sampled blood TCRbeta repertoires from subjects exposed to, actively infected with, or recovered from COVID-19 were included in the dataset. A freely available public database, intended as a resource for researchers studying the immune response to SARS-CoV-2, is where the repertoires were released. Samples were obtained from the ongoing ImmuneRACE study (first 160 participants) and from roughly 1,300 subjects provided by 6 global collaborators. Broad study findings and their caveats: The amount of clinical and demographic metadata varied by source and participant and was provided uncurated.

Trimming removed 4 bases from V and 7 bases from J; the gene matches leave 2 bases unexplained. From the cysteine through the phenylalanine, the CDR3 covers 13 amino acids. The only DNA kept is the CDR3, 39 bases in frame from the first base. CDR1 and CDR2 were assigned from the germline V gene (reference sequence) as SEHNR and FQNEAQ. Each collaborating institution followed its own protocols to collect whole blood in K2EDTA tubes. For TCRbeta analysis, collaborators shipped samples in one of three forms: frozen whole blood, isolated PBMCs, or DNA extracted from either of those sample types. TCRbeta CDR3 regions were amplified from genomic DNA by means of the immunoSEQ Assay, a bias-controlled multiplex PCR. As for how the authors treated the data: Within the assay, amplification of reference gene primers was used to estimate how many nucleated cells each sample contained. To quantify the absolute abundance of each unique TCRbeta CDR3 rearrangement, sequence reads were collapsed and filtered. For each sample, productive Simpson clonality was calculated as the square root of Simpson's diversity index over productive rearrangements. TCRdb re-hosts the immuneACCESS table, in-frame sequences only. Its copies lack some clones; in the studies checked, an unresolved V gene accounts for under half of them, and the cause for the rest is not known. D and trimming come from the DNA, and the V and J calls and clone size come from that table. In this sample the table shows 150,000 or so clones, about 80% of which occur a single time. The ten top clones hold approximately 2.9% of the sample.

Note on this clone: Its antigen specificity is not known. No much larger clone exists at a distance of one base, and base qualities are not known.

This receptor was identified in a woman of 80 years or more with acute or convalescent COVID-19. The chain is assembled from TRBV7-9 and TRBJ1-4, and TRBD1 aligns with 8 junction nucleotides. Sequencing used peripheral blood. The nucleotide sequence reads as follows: TGTGCCAGCAGCTCCAGGGGGCGTGAAAAACTGTTTTTT. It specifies CASSSRGREKLFF.